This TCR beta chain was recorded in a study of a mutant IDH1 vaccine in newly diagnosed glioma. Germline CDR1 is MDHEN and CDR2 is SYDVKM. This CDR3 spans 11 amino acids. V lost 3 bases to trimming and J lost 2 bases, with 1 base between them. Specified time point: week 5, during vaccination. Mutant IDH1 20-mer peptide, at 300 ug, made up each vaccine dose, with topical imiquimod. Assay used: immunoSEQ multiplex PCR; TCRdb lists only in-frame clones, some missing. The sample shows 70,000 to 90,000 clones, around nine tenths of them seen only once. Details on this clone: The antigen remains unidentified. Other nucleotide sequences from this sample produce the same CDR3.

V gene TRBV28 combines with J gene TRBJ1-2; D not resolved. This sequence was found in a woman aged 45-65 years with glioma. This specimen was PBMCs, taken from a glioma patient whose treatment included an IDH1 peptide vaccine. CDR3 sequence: CASSLNYGYTF. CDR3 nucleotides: TGTGCCAGCAGTTTGAACTATGGCTACACCTTC.